This T cell receptor (beta chain) came from a study of blood T cell repertoires in COVID-19. The repertoire was sequenced with immunoSEQ multiplex PCR; TCRdb's copy has only in-frame clones and lacks some. The table shows approximately 260,000 clones, with approximately 85% occurring only once. V gave up 10 bases and J gave up 3 bases, with 13 bases separating them. Germline CDR1 SNHLY, CDR2 FYNNEI. The CDR3 is 14 residues long. The TCR comes from a woman in her 70s with acute or convalescent COVID-19. The sequenced sample was peripheral blood. This chain uses TRBV2 with TRBJ2-6; TRBD2 is a possible D gene (6 bases). CDR3 residues: CATGGGSGANVLTF. The DNA of the CDR3 is TGTGCCACCGGGGGAGGAAGTGGGGCCAACGTCCTGACTTTC.